This T cell receptor (beta chain) is from a study of cytomegalovirus exposure and HLA in healthy donors. The study's findings and limits: The listing of 150 to 200 TCR beta chains classed them as cytomegalovirus-associated. Association of a missense DCLRE1C variant with TCR beta V- and J-gene trimming was reported in a later analysis. For most TCR beta V segments, an earlier analysis put the productive rate at about 87% or about 30% of the time.

About this clone: Its antigen is still unknown.

Germline CDR1 and CDR2: MNHEY and SVGAGI. V dropped 6 bases and J dropped 7 bases, with 10 bases sitting between them. This CDR3 spans 13 amino acids. Primers for the PCR totalled 60 Vbeta and 13 Jbeta. Using immunoSEQ multiplex PCR, the repertoire was profiled, and TCRdb retains in-frame clones only, with some absent. The profile shows some 110,000 clones, roughly 68% of them singletons. This receptor was obtained from a woman aged 45-59 years in good health and CMV-seropositive. Sequences were obtained from PBMCs. This chain uses TRBV6-5 with TRBJ1-6, with TRBD1 as a possible D gene (6 bases). CDR3 protein: CASRDSLNSPLHF. The CDR3, as DNA: TGTGCCAGCAGGGACAGCCTAAATTCACCCCTCCACTTT.